The 30 T cell receptor beta chains given below trace back to one sample, sequenced in a study of cytomegalovirus exposure and HLA in healthy donors. Measured with immunoSEQ multiplex PCR; TCRdb has only the in-frame clones, and not every one. The table includes 200,000 or so clones, roughly 83% detected once. The specimen was PBMCs. Source of these receptors: a woman under 30 in good health and CMV-seronegative.

The genes are TRBV4-2 and TRBJ1-1, with D uncertain. Germline CDR1 is LGHNA and CDR2 is YNFKEQ. V dropped 3 bases and J dropped 2 bases, with 10 bases sitting between them. This CDR3 comprises 14 residues. CDR3 sequence (DNA): TGTGCCAGCAGCCAGGCCCCCCGTAACACTGAAGCTTTCTTT. Its protein is CASSQAPRNTEAFF.

This chain uses TRBV7-9 with TRBJ2-7, with TRBD2 matching over 11 bases. J gave up 3 bases and V 5 bases, and 6 bases lay outside the gene matches. Germline values: CDR1 SEHNR, CDR2 FQNEAQ (reference sequence). This CDR3 contains 15 residues. CDR3 sequence reads: CASSRTSGSFYEQYF. CDR3 coding DNA: TGTGCCAGCAGCCGAACTAGCGGGAGCTTCTACGAGCAGTACTTC.

The chain carries TRBV5-6 and TRBJ2-3, with no clear D. V lost 2 bases and J 6 bases, leaving 4 bases between the germline ends. Germline lookup yields CDR1 SGHDT and CDR2 YYEEEE. The CDR3 runs to 11 residues. CDR3 sequence (DNA): TGTGCCAGCAGCTTAACGGATACGCAGTATTTT. As protein: CASSLTDTQYF.

The chain carries TRBV5-1 and TRBJ2-1, with TRBD1 identical over 8 bases. With 4 bases clipped from V and 6 bases from J, the junction kept 9 bases outside the gene matches. Looked up from germline, CDR1 is SGHRS and CDR2 is YFSETQ. The CDR3 length is 15 residues. The CDR3: CASSPGQGSSNEQFF. CDR3 nucleotides: TGCGCCAGCAGCCCAGGACAGGGATCGTCCAATGAGCAGTTCTTC.

The chain links TRBV7-6 to TRBJ1-5; D call uncertain. The V end lost 4 bases, the J end lost 0 bases, and 4 bases lay between the germline ends. The germline V gene has CDR1 SGHVS and CDR2 FNYEAQ. The CDR3 loop spans 13 amino acids. In nucleotides, the CDR3 is TGTGCCAGCAGCTCCAATAGCAATCAGCCCCAGCATTTT. It is translated as CASSSNSNQPQHF.

This clone was seen once. The rearrangement links TRBV27 to TRBJ1-1; 7 bases line up with TRBD1. J lost 4 bases, V lost 6 bases, and 5 bases had no gene match. Germline CDR1 is MNHEY and CDR2 is SMNVEV (reference sequence). The CDR3 has 13 amino acids. CDR3 region: CASSHRGGTEAFF. The CDR3 nucleotides are TGTGCCAGCAGCCACAGGGGCGGCACTGAAGCTTTCTTT.

The gene calls are TRBV11-2 and TRBJ2-7; D is uncertain. Germline V lookup: CDR1 SGHAT, CDR2 FQNNGV. The CDR3 is 14 residues long. Trimming left V 4 bases short and J 4 bases short, with 14 bases between. This CDR3 reads CASSSLALPYEQYF. CDR3 in DNA: TGTGCCAGCAGCTCCCTGGCGTTACCTTACGAGCAGTACTTC.

The CDR3 sequence: CASRRGNGNEQFF. The CDR3 DNA is TGTGCCAGCCGGCGGGGAAATGGAAATGAGCAGTTCTTC. The V and J genes are TRBV6-1 and TRBJ2-1, with TRBD2 as a possible D gene (6 bases). V was cut by 8 bases and J by 7 bases, with 15 bases left in between. The germline gives CDR1 MNHNS, CDR2 SASEGT. The CDR3 extends over 13 amino acids.

The chain employs TRBV2 and TRBJ1-1; the D is unclear. CDR1 and CDR2 from the germline V gene are SNHLY and FYNNEI. The V end lost 3 bases, the J end lost 0 bases, and 8 bases lay between the germline ends. CDR3 size: 14 residues. The CDR3 loop is CASSDAGMNTEAFF. The CDR3, as DNA: TGTGCCAGCAGTGATGCCGGGATGAACACTGAAGCTTTCTTT. Combining the CDR3 with reference TRBV2 and TRBJ1-1 gives the whole variable domain EPEVTQTPSHQVTQMGQEVILRCVPISNHLYFYWYRQILGQKVEFLVSFYNNEISEKSEIFDDQFSVERPDGSNFTLKIRSTKLEDSAMYFCASSDAGMNTEAFFGQGTRLTVV.

This rearrangement joins TRBV5-4 to TRBJ2-1; 7 nucleotides line up with TRBD2. Looked up from germline, CDR1 is SGHNT and CDR2 is YYREEE (reference sequence). The CDR3 has 15 amino acids. V shed 4 bases and J 7 bases; nucleotides not matched to a gene: 11. CDR3 loop: CASSRSGAIPNEQFF. Written as DNA, the CDR3 is TGTGCCAGCAGCCGAAGCGGGGCCATCCCGAATGAGCAGTTCTTC. Full variable domain (rest looked up from reference TRBV5-4 and TRBJ2-1): ETGVTQSPTHLIKTRGQQVTLRCSSQSGHNTVSWYQQALGQGPQFIFQYYREEENGRGNFPPRFSGLQFPNYSSELNVNALELDDSALYLCASSRSGAIPNEQFFGPGTRLTVL.

The chain carries TRBV7-8 and TRBJ2-7; the D is unclear. Germline loops: CDR1 SGHVS, CDR2 FQNEAQ. V was trimmed by 5 bases and J by 3 bases, leaving 14 bases between them. CDR3 length: 14 residues. The CDR3 protein is CASSLTRDFYEQYF. As DNA, the CDR3 is TGTGCCAGCAGCCTAACGAGAGATTTCTACGAGCAGTACTTC.

The CDR3 is CSVSPPDRGVNTEAFF. DNA of the CDR3: TGCAGCGTTAGCCCCCCGGACAGGGGCGTGAACACTGAAGCTTTCTTT. The chain employs TRBV29-1 and TRBJ1-1, with 9 bases fitting TRBD1. With V trimmed by 5 bases and J by 0 bases, 10 bases remained unmatched. This CDR3 is built from 16 residues. Germline CDR1 is SQVTM and CDR2 is ANQGSEA. The full variable domain, its missing parts supplied by reference TRBV29-1 and TRBJ1-1, is SAVISQKPSRDICQRGTSLTIQCQVDSQVTMMFWYRQQPGQSLTLIATANQGSEATYESGFVIDKFPISRPNLTFSTLTVSNMSPEDSSIYLCSVSPPDRGVNTEAFFGQGTRLTVV.

The chain uses TRBV20-1 and TRBJ1-1; D remains ambiguous. The germline V and J ends were trimmed by 6 bases and 7 bases, with 9 bases remaining between them. The germline gives CDR1 DFQATT, CDR2 SNEGSKA (reference sequence). This CDR3 is 10 amino acids long. The chain's CDR3 is CSAARLEAFF. The CDR3 DNA is TGCAGTGCCGCTCGCCTTGAAGCTTTCTTT.

The chain is built from TRBV29-1 and TRBJ2-7; D may match TRBD1 or TRBD2 (5 bases each). The CDR3 consists of 11 residues. V lost 7 bases to trimming and J lost 6 bases, with 13 bases between them. CDR1 is SQVTM and CDR2 is ANQGSEA in the germline V gene. The CDR3 is CSADGGGEQYF. CDR3 in DNA: TGCAGCGCCGATGGGGGTGGCGAGCAGTACTTC.

The sample holds a few counts of this clone. This chain uses TRBV6-6 with TRBJ2-5; D gene ambiguous. The CDR3 consists of 16 residues. Germline CDR1 and CDR2: MNHNY and SVGAGI (reference sequence). Trimming pared 5 bases from V and 4 bases from J, leaving 20 bases between. The chain's CDR3 is CASSPLTIGSIETQYF. CDR3 DNA: TGTGCCAGCAGTCCTTTAACAATAGGTTCCATAGAGACCCAGTACTTC.

This clone was picked up a small number of times. This chain uses TRBV30 with TRBJ2-7; D uncertain. Between the trimmed V and J ends, which lost 5 bases and 6 bases, there was a span of 8 bases. Germline CDR1 is GTSNPN and CDR2 is SVGIG (reference sequence). This CDR3 comprises 10 residues. CDR3 coding DNA: TGTGCCTGGGGTGAGGTCGAGCAGTACTTC. Translation gives CAWGEVEQYF.

This sequence joins TRBV29-1 and TRBJ2-7; perhaps D is TRBD1 or TRBD2 (6 bases each). This CDR3 is built from 14 residues. Trimming took off 5 bases at V and 2 bases at J, with 16 bases between the two ends. CDR1 and CDR2 from the germline V gene are SQVTM and ANQGSEA. Here the CDR3 reads CSVPLGGSAYEQYF. In nucleotides, the CDR3 is TGCAGCGTTCCCCTGGGGGGCTCGGCCTACGAGCAGTACTTC.

This chain uses TRBV29-1 with TRBJ2-7; tentatively, D is TRBD1 (5 bases). Trimming stripped 6 bases from V and 3 bases from J, with 15 bases between. CDR1 and CDR2 (germline): SQVTM, ANQGSEA. The CDR3 sequence is 13 residues long. The CDR3 here is CSVTGGSFYEQYF. CDR3 DNA sequence: TGCAGCGTCACAGGTGGTTCCTTCTACGAGCAGTACTTC.

V usage is TRBV9 and J usage is TRBJ1-4; D unclear. Germline V gene data show CDR1 as SGDLS and CDR2 as YYNGEE. The CDR3 length is 15 residues. Deletions cut 4 bases from V and 6 bases from J, with 16 bases between. The CDR3 reads CASSPEGLEDEKLFF. CDR3 coding DNA: TGTGCCAGCAGCCCAGAGGGCTTAGAAGATGAAAAACTGTTTTTT.

The chain uses TRBV5-1 and TRBJ2-1, with a weak D call TRBD1 (6 bases). CDR3 size: 15 residues. The germline V gene encodes CDR1 SGHRS and CDR2 YFSETQ. Trimming pared 3 bases from V and 1 base from J, leaving 11 bases between. CDR3 coding DNA: TGCGCCAGCAGCTACAGGGAGAGGTCCTACAATGAGCAGTTCTTC. Translating it yields CASSYRERSYNEQFF.

The chain couples TRBV10-1 to TRBJ2-7; D remains ambiguous. Germline V CDR1 and CDR2: WNHNN, SYGVQD (reference sequence). There are 11 residues in the CDR3. The germline V and J ends were trimmed by 10 bases and 9 bases, with 16 bases remaining between them. The CDR3 protein is CANRILLGQYF. The DNA of the CDR3 is TGCGCCAACCGAATTCTGTTGGGGCAGTACTTC.

The rearrangement joins TRBV27 to TRBJ1-4; D not resolved. CDR1 and CDR2 (germline): MNHEY, SMNVEV (reference sequence). CDR3 length equals 14 residues. V lost 6 bases, J lost 7 bases, and 15 bases lay in between. CDR3 residues: CASSRPGSAEKLFF. In DNA form, the CDR3 reads TGTGCCAGCAGCCGGCCGGGCTCTGCTGAAAAACTGTTTTTT.

J is TRBJ1-2 and V is TRBV30; D may be TRBD1 (6 bases). Per the germline V gene, CDR1 is GTSNPN and CDR2 is SVGIG (reference sequence). V lost 3 bases, J lost 2 bases, and 19 bases lay in between. This CDR3 contains 16 residues. The CDR3 region is CAWRRVIWDKNYGYTF. CDR3 nucleotides: TGTGCCTGGAGAAGGGTGATATGGGACAAGAACTATGGCTACACCTTC.

The gene calls are TRBV13 and TRBJ2-4; 7 nucleotides match TRBD1. The CDR3 is 16 amino acids. Germline CDR1 is PRHDT and CDR2 is FYEKMQ (reference sequence). With 5 bases clipped from V and 0 bases from J, the junction kept 7 bases outside the gene matches. The DNA for the CDR3 is TGTGCCAGCAGCACCCGGGACAGCCTAGCCAAAAACATTCAGTACTTC. Residues: CASSTRDSLAKNIQYF.

The J gene is TRBJ2-3, the V gene TRBV2; D possibly uses TRBD1 or TRBD2 (5 bases each). V gave up 3 bases and J gave up 11 bases, with 12 bases separating them. The V gene's germline CDR1 is SNHLY and CDR2 FYNNEI. The length of the CDR3 is 12 residues. In DNA, the CDR3 is TGTGCCAGCAGTGAGGGGGTGGAGTTGCAGTATTTT. Protein sequence: CASSEGVELQYF.

The chain carries TRBV5-1 and TRBJ2-1; D ambiguous. The CDR3 is 13 amino acids. CDR1 SGHRS and CDR2 YFSETQ come from the germline V gene. Trimming removed 0 bases at V and 10 bases at J, with 11 bases between. CDR3 residues: CASSLEVIEEQFF. In DNA form, the CDR3 reads TGCGCCAGCAGCTTGGAAGTGATTGAGGAGCAGTTCTTC.

The CDR3 region is CASSDGGTKRAQYF. Written as DNA, the CDR3 is TGCGCCAGCAGTGATGGCGGAACCAAGAGGGCCCAGTACTTC. This chain links TRBV10-1 with TRBJ2-5; possibly TRBD2 for D (5 bases). Trimming left V 3 bases short and J 9 bases short, with 17 bases between. CDR3 length: 14 amino acids. Looked up from germline, CDR1 is WNHNN and CDR2 is SYGVQD (reference sequence).

This chain links TRBV5-6 with TRBJ1-2; D unresolved. Trimming removed 5 bases from V and 4 bases from J, with 12 bases in between. Germline V gene lookup returns CDR1 SGHDT and CDR2 YYEEEE. CDR3 size: 13 residues. Written as DNA, the CDR3 is TGTGCCAGCAGATCTAGGCCTTCCTATGGCTACACCTTC. Translation gives CASRSRPSYGYTF.

This sequence joins TRBV6-1 and TRBJ2-3, with D perhaps matching TRBD2 (7 bases). The CDR3 runs to 17 residues. Germline V gives CDR1 MNHNS, CDR2 SASEGT. V was clipped by 2 bases and J by 7 bases, with 22 bases between them. CDR3 residues: CASSEWARGGGAYTQYF. The CDR3 DNA reads as TGTGCCAGCAGTGAATGGGCGCGCGGAGGGGGGGCATATACGCAGTATTTT.

V gene TRBV9 combines with J gene TRBJ1-2; TRBD1 might be the D (6 bases). The germline V gene has CDR1 SGDLS and CDR2 YYNGEE. V shed 2 bases and J shed 6 bases, with 23 bases lying between them. This CDR3 has 17 amino acids. Written as DNA, the CDR3 is TGTGCCAGCAGCGTTGGAGGGACACCCACCTTAAGCGATGGCTACACCTTC. Its protein is CASSVGGTPTLSDGYTF.